The next 15 T cell receptor beta chains were all read from a single sample in a study of blood T cell repertoires in COVID-19 (dated by TCRdb to about 2020). Library generation was performed with the immunoSEQ multiplex PCR assay. This is the immuneACCESS table as TCRdb keeps it, with only in-frame sequences that have V and J called. A part of the clones is gone; compared with another copy, unresolved V genes explain less than half, and the rest is unexplained. In all, the sample holds 150,000 to 200,000 clones, and 80% to 95% of those were seen once. The top ten clones comprise approximately 5% of the sample. What was sequenced was peripheral blood. The receptors here all came from a man aged 30 to 45 with COVID-19, enrolled during active disease.

The chain couples TRBV4-3 to TRBJ2-7, with 8 bases that match TRBD1. This CDR3 is 13 amino acids long. Germline trimming cut 6 bases from V and 7 bases from J; bases unmatched to any gene: 8. Germline values: CDR1 LGHNA, CDR2 YSLEER. CDR3 nucleotide sequence: TGCGCCAGCAGTACTCAGGGGGCGGGGGAGCAGTACTTC. It is translated as CASSTQGAGEQYF.

This chain links TRBV9 with TRBJ2-7; a possible D gene is TRBD2 (6 bases). The CDR3 is made up of 13 amino acids. Germline-derived CDR1 and CDR2 are SGDLS and YYNGEE. Trimming left V 4 bases short and J 0 bases short, with 8 bases between. CDR3 sequence reads: CASSPGSSYEQYF. CDR3 DNA sequence: TGTGCCAGCAGCCCCGGGAGCTCCTACGAGCAGTACTTC.

The V gene is TRBV5-3, the J gene TRBJ2-1; 14 positions match TRBD2. TRBV5-3 is an open reading frame, and its role is uncertain. The CDR3 totals 17 residues. Trimming at V came to 0 bases and at J to 8 bases, leaving 7 bases not matched to a gene. The CDR3 DNA follows: TGTGCCAGAAGCTTGGTGACTAGCGGGAGGGCCCCCGATGAGCAGTTCTTC. Translated: CARSLVTSGRAPDEQFF.

The chain recombines TRBV5-6 with TRBJ1-4; 8 bases align to TRBD1. The germline CDR1 and CDR2 sequences are SGHDT and YYEEEE. This CDR3 comprises 12 residues. J was trimmed by 10 bases and V by 3 bases; bases with no gene match: 2. CDR3 DNA sequence: TGTGCCAGCAGCTCTGGGACAGGAAAACTGTTTTTT. Encoded protein: CASSSGTGKLFF.

This chain connects TRBV10-3 to TRBJ1-6, with D tentatively TRBD1 (6 bases). The CDR3 is 15 amino acids. The V end lost 4 bases, the J end lost 9 bases, and 16 bases lay between the germline ends. Germline V gene sequence: CDR1 ENHRY, CDR2 SYGVKD. The CDR3 reads CAISVRGNLGSPLHF. The CDR3 DNA reads as TGTGCCATCAGTGTAAGGGGGAATTTGGGTTCACCCCTCCACTTT.

V gene TRBV3-1 (or the pseudogene TRBV3-2) combines with J gene TRBJ1-1; no reliable D call. The CDR3 runs 15 residues. CDR1 LGHDT and CDR2 YNNKEL come from the germline V gene (reference sequence). V lost 0 bases to trimming and J lost 2 bases, with 10 bases between them. In DNA form, the CDR3 reads TGTGCCAGCAGCCAAGACCGTAGGAGAAACACTGAAGCTTTCTTT. It encodes CASSQDRRRNTEAFF.

The gene calls are TRBV20-1 and TRBJ1-6; D perhaps matches TRBD1 (5 bases). CDR3 length: 13 amino acids. From germline, CDR1 is DFQATT and CDR2 SNEGSKA (reference sequence). V was cut by 4 bases and J by 7 bases, with 11 bases left in between. In DNA form, the CDR3 reads TGCAGTGCTATTGACAGTAAAAATTCACCCCTCCACTTT. Translation gives CSAIDSKNSPLHF.

This chain uses TRBV23-1 with TRBJ2-3, with a weak D call TRBD1 (6 bases). TRBV23-1 falls under the ORF class, with uncertain function. V gave up 3 bases and J gave up 2 bases, with 18 bases separating them. The CDR3 is 17 amino acids. The CDR3 bases are TGCGCCAGCAGTCACCCAGATCGACAGGCGGACACAGATACGCAGTATTTT. Translated: CASSHPDRQADTDTQYF.

The V gene is TRBV7-2, the J gene TRBJ1-6, with D unclear. The V end lost 1 base, the J end lost 10 bases, and 11 bases lay between the germline ends. CDR3 length: 14 amino acids. The V gene's germline CDR1 is SGHTA and CDR2 FQGNSA. CDR3 sequence reads: CASSLGIEGSPLHF. The CDR3 DNA follows: TGTGCCAGCAGCTTAGGTATAGAGGGATCACCCCTCCACTTT.

The V gene is TRBV19, the J gene TRBJ1-2; the D gene is possibly TRBD1 (6 bases). The CDR3 consists of 14 residues. Germline CDR1 LNHDA, CDR2 SQIVND (reference sequence). The ends were cut back, 2 bases at V and 5 bases at J, with 12 bases in the middle. CDR3 loop: CASSIWTASYGYTF. The CDR3 DNA is TGTGCCAGTAGTATATGGACAGCGAGTTATGGCTACACCTTC.

The CDR3 DNA reads as TGTGCCACCAGCCCCAGAAGGCGGGGCGGGGAGCTGTTTTTT. Translating it yields CATSPRRRGGELFF. The chain recombines TRBV15 with TRBJ2-2; D might be TRBD2 (6 bases). Germline-derived CDR1 and CDR2 are LNHNV and YYDKDF (reference sequence). The CDR3 loop spans 14 amino acids. V lost 5 bases to trimming and J lost 7 bases, with 14 bases between them. The entire variable domain, with the rest obtained from reference TRBV15 and TRBJ2-2, is as follows: DAMVIQNPRYQVTQFGKPVTLSCSQTLNHNVMYWYQQKSSQAPKLLFHYYDKDFNNEADTPDNFQSRRPNTSFCFLDIRSPGLGDTAMYLCATSPRRRGGELFFGEGSRLTVL.

This clone was picked up a small number of times. The chain's CDR3 is CASSTGQRYGYTF. The CDR3 bases are TGTGCCAGCAGTACAGGGCAACGCTATGGCTACACCTTC. This sequence joins TRBV28 and TRBJ1-2; perhaps TRBD1 as D (6 bases). The V end was cut by 5 bases, the J end by 4 bases, with 11 bases between. The CDR3 extends over 13 amino acids. Looked up from germline, CDR1 is MDHEN and CDR2 is SYDVKM.

The rearrangement links TRBV2 to TRBJ2-3, with D unclear. V was pared by 2 bases and J by 0 bases, with 9 bases between. The germline gives CDR1 SNHLY, CDR2 FYNNEI. The CDR3 loop spans 15 amino acids. The CDR3 DNA reads as TGTGCCAGCAGTGAATGGGCATCTAGCACAGATACGCAGTATTTT. Translating it yields CASSEWASSTDTQYF.

The rearrangement links TRBV5-4 to TRBJ1-5, with D possibly matching TRBD1 (5 bases). V lost 0 bases to trimming and J lost 2 bases, with 9 bases between them. CDR3 length: 15 amino acids. Per the germline V gene, CDR1 is SGHNT and CDR2 is YYREEE (reference sequence). This CDR3 is CASSLEGSGNQPQHF. The CDR3 DNA reads TGTGCCAGCAGCTTGGAGGGGTCGGGCAATCAGCCCCAGCATTTT.

This clone was recorded once. The chain recombines TRBV3-1 (or the pseudogene TRBV3-2) with TRBJ2-7; 7 nucleotides align to TRBD1. The CDR3 is 15 residues long. V shed 5 bases and J 4 bases; nucleotides not matched to a gene: 11. Germline CDR1 and CDR2: LGHDT and YNNKEL (reference sequence). The CDR3 DNA is TGTGCCAGCAGCTGGGCCCGGGACAGTAGATACGAGCAGTACTTC. This sequence encodes CASSWARDSRYEQYF.